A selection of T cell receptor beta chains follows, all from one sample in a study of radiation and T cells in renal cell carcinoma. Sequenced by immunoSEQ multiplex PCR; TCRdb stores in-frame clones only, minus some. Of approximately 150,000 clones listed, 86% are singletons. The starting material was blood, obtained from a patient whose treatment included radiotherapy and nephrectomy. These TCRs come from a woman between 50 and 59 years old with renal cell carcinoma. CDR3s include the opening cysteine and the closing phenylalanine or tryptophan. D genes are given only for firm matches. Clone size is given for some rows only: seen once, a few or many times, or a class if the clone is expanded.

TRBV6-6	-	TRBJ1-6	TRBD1	CASSYGTEYNSPLHF
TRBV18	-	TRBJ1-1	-	CASSPDGTRTEAFF
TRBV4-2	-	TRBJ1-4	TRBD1	CASSQDRGDEKLFF
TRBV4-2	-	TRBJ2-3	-	CASSQDRVTDTQYF
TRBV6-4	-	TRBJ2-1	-	CASSPQGNEQFF
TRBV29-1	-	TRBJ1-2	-	CSVPGDGYTF
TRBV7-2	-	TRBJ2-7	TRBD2	CASSTGLAEVGEQYF
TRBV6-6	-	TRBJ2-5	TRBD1	CASRWTGEQETQYF
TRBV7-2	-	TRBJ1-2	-	CASTEGLYGYTF
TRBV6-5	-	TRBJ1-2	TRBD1	CASSYSTTGGSGGYTF
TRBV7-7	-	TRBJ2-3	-	CASSLQLNTDTQYF
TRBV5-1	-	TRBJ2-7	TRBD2	CASSLELAGVEQYF
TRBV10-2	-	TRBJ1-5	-	CASSEQGGNQPQHF
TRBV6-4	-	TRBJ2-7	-	CASSDEGGSSYEQYF
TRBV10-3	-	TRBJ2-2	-	CAISGANTGELFF
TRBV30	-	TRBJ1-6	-	CTWSIGNSPLHF
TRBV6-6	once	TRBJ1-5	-	CAIRDQRSNQPQHF
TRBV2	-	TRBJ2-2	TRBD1	CASSVITGGSTGELFF
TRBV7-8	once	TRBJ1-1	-	CASSANREEAFF
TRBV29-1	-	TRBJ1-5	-	CSVGQPQHF